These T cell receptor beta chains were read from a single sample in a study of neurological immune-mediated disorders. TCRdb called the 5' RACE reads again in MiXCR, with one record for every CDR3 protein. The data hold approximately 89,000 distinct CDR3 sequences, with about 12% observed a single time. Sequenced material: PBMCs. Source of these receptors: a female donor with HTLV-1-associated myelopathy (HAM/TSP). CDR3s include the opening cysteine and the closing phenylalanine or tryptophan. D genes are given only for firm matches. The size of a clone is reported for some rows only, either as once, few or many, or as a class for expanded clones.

CDR3aa: CASSLLQGSYEQYF
CDR3nt: TGCGCCAGCAGCTTGTTACAGGGGTCCTACGAGCAGTACTTC
d_gene: TRBD1
abundance: many
j_gene: TRBJ2-7
v_gene: TRBV5-1

CDR3aa: CASSLWDRGYEQYF
CDR3nt: TGTGCCAGCAGCTTGTGGGACAGAGGCTACGAGCAGTACTTC
d_gene: TRBD1
abundance: many
j_gene: TRBJ2-7
v_gene: TRBV5-5

CDR3aa: CASSEGITGGSGDTQYF
CDR3nt: TGTGCCAGCAGTGAAGGAATAACAGGGGGCTCTGGCGATACGCAGTATTTT
d_gene: TRBD1
abundance: many
j_gene: TRBJ2-3
v_gene: TRBV2

CDR3aa: CASSARGSGNTIYF
CDR3nt: TGTGCCAGCAGCGCCAGGGGATCTGGAAACACCATATATTTT
d_gene: .
abundance: many
j_gene: TRBJ1-3
v_gene: TRBV7-8

CDR3aa: CASSQRTRGKGANTEAFF
CDR3nt: TGTGCCAGCAGCCAAAGAACCCGAGGGAAGGGGGCGAACACTGAAGCTTTCTTT
d_gene: TRBD1
abundance: many
j_gene: TRBJ1-1
v_gene: TRBV14

CDR3aa: CASSLMSLSSYEQYF
CDR3nt: TGCGCCAGCAGCTTGATGAGTTTGAGCTCCTACGAGCAGTACTTC
d_gene: .
abundance: many
j_gene: TRBJ2-7
v_gene: TRBV5-1

CDR3aa: CSAGAPSHDQPQHF
CDR3nt: TGCAGTGCCGGCGCTCCTTCTCACGATCAGCCCCAGCATTTT
d_gene: .
abundance: many
j_gene: TRBJ1-5
v_gene: TRBV20-1

CDR3aa: CASSFKGAGQPQHF
CDR3nt: TGTGCCAGCAGCTTTAAAGGGGCGGGGCAGCCCCAGCATTTT
d_gene: .
abundance: .
j_gene: TRBJ1-5
v_gene: TRBV7-2

CDR3aa: CSVVRRAEAFF
CDR3nt: TGCAGCGTTGTTCGCAGGGCTGAAGCTTTCTTT
d_gene: .
abundance: .
j_gene: TRBJ1-1
v_gene: TRBV29-1

CDR3aa: CASKTGGYTQYF
CDR3nt: TGTGCCAGCAAGACAGGGGGCTATACGCAGTATTTT
d_gene: TRBD1
abundance: many
j_gene: TRBJ2-3
v_gene: TRBV12-3/TRBV12-4

CDR3aa: CSAPPGSYEQYF
CDR3nt: TGCAGTGCTCCCCCCGGCTCCTACGAGCAGTACTTC
d_gene: .
abundance: many
j_gene: TRBJ2-7
v_gene: TRBV20-1

CDR3aa: CASSLGSTEAFF
CDR3nt: TGTGCCAGCAGTCTGGGAAGCACTGAAGCTTTCTTT
d_gene: .
abundance: many
j_gene: TRBJ1-1
v_gene: TRBV12-3/TRBV12-4

CDR3aa: CSAILATDTQYF
CDR3nt: TGCAGTGCTATCCTAGCGACCGATACGCAGTATTTT
d_gene: .
abundance: many
j_gene: TRBJ2-3
v_gene: TRBV20-1

CDR3aa: CASSPHTGELFF
CDR3nt: TGTGCCAGCAGCCCACACACCGGGGAGCTGTTTTTT
d_gene: .
abundance: many
j_gene: TRBJ2-2
v_gene: TRBV7-9

CDR3aa: CAIGPPEPNTEAFF
CDR3nt: TGTGCCATCGGCCCCCCCGAACCAAACACTGAAGCTTTCTTT
d_gene: .
abundance: few
j_gene: TRBJ1-1
v_gene: TRBV10-3

CDR3aa: CASSLATGAIFYEQYF
CDR3nt: TGCGCCAGCAGCTTGGCCACAGGGGCTATCTTCTACGAGCAGTACTTC
d_gene: TRBD1
abundance: many
j_gene: TRBJ2-7
v_gene: TRBV5-1

CDR3aa: CSVVRTSSGEQFF
CDR3nt: TGCAGCGTTGTGAGGACTAGCTCTGGTGAGCAGTTCTTC
d_gene: TRBD2
abundance: many
j_gene: TRBJ2-1
v_gene: TRBV29-1

CDR3aa: CASSPMATGGQETQYF
CDR3nt: TGCGCCAGCAGCCCCATGGCGACGGGAGGCCAAGAGACCCAGTACTTC
d_gene: TRBD2
abundance: many
j_gene: TRBJ2-5
v_gene: TRBV5-1

CDR3aa: CSGVRDYEQYF
CDR3nt: TGCAGTGGGGTCCGGGACTACGAGCAGTACTTC
d_gene: .
abundance: many
j_gene: TRBJ2-7
v_gene: TRBV29-1

CDR3aa: CASRDRGRVNEQFF
CDR3nt: TGTGCCAGCAGGGACAGGGGGCGCGTCAATGAGCAGTTCTTC
d_gene: TRBD1
abundance: many
j_gene: TRBJ2-1
v_gene: TRBV12-3/TRBV12-4

CDR3aa: CASMITNTKELFF
CDR3nt: TGTGCCAGCATGATAACGAACACCAAGGAGCTGTTTTTT
d_gene: .
abundance: .
j_gene: TRBJ2-2
v_gene: TRBV27

CDR3aa: CASSLEGVGGNSPLHF
CDR3nt: TGTGCCAGCAGCTTAGAAGGCGTCGGAGGGAATTCACCCCTCCACTTT
d_gene: .
abundance: many
j_gene: TRBJ1-6
v_gene: TRBV7-2

CDR3aa: CASKPGTENSPLHF
CDR3nt: TGTGCCAGCAAGCCGGGGACGGAAAATTCACCCCTCCACTTT
d_gene: .
abundance: many
j_gene: TRBJ1-6
v_gene: TRBV7-8

CDR3aa: CASSLGPAPGADTQYF
CDR3nt: TGTGCCAGCAGCTTAGGACCGGCCCCCGGCGCAGATACGCAGTATTTT
d_gene: .
abundance: many
j_gene: TRBJ2-3
v_gene: TRBV5-5

CDR3aa: CASSHPTTGVRFYNEQFF
CDR3nt: TGTGCCAGCAGCCACCCAACGACAGGTGTTCGATTTTACAATGAGCAGTTCTTC
d_gene: .
abundance: many
j_gene: TRBJ2-1
v_gene: TRBV7-9

CDR3aa: CASSPSGLEGYTF
CDR3nt: TGTGCCAGCAGCCCGTCTGGGTTAGAGGGCTACACCTTC
d_gene: .
abundance: .
j_gene: TRBJ1-2
v_gene: TRBV5-6

CDR3aa: CASSLLAGAYNEQFF
CDR3nt: TGTGCCAGCAGCCTACTAGCGGGGGCCTACAATGAGCAGTTCTTC
d_gene: TRBD2
abundance: many
j_gene: TRBJ2-1
v_gene: TRBV7-9

CDR3aa: CASSQRTGGSTDTQYF
CDR3nt: TGTGCCAGCAGCCAAAGGACAGGGGGTAGCACAGATACGCAGTATTTT
d_gene: TRBD1
abundance: many
j_gene: TRBJ2-3
v_gene: TRBV14

CDR3aa: CASARHQRGEQYF
CDR3nt: TGTGCCAGCGCCAGACACCAGCGAGGAGAGCAGTACTTC
d_gene: .
abundance: many
j_gene: TRBJ2-7
v_gene: TRBV6-1

CDR3aa: CASSDLTGAHNEQFF
CDR3nt: TGCGCCAGCAGCGATTTAACGGGGGCCCACAATGAGCAGTTCTTC
d_gene: .
abundance: many
j_gene: TRBJ2-1
v_gene: TRBV10-1

CDR3aa: CASSRPSRWGPNNEQFF
CDR3nt: TGTGCCAGCAGTCGCCCCAGCAGGTGGGGGCCGAACAATGAGCAGTTCTTC
d_gene: .
abundance: .
j_gene: TRBJ2-1
v_gene: TRBV28

CDR3aa: CASSLATGGTQYF
CDR3nt: TGCGCCAGCAGCTTGGCGACAGGGGGGACCCAGTACTTC
d_gene: TRBD1
abundance: .
j_gene: TRBJ2-5
v_gene: TRBV5-1

CDR3aa: CASREGLNQPQHF
CDR3nt: TGTGCCAGCAGGGAAGGCCTTAATCAGCCCCAGCATTTT
d_gene: .
abundance: many
j_gene: TRBJ1-5
v_gene: TRBV6-1

CDR3aa: CASSIGDGFTDTQYF
CDR3nt: TGCGCCAGCAGCATCGGGGACGGATTCACAGATACGCAGTATTTT
d_gene: .
abundance: many
j_gene: TRBJ2-3
v_gene: TRBV5-1

CDR3aa: CSAIGRTSYEQYF
CDR3nt: TGCAGTGCTATTGGCAGGACGTCATACGAGCAGTACTTC
d_gene: .
abundance: many
j_gene: TRBJ2-7
v_gene: TRBV20-1

CDR3aa: CVTSDSPASTDTQYF
CDR3nt: TGTGTCACCAGTGATTCTCCAGCTAGCACAGATACACAGTATTTT
d_gene: .
abundance: .
j_gene: TRBJ2-3
v_gene: TRBV24-1

CDR3aa: CASSVSGGGDTQYF
CDR3nt: TGCGCCAGCAGCGTTAGCGGGGGCGGAGATACGCAGTATTTT
d_gene: TRBD2
abundance: many
j_gene: TRBJ2-3
v_gene: TRBV5-1

CDR3aa: CASSLGGSGNQPQHF
CDR3nt: TGTGCCAGCAGCTTAGGGGGTTCAGGCAATCAGCCCCAGCATTTT
d_gene: .
abundance: many
j_gene: TRBJ1-5
v_gene: TRBV7-2

CDR3aa: CASSQDRPGINEKLFF
CDR3nt: TGTGCCAGCAGCCAAGATCGTCCAGGGATTAATGAAAAACTGTTTTTT
d_gene: .
abundance: many
j_gene: TRBJ1-4
v_gene: TRBV3-1

CDR3aa: CASSLAGGGHNEQFF
CDR3nt: TGCGCCAGCAGTCTAGCGGGGGGGGGACACAATGAGCAGTTCTTC
d_gene: TRBD2
abundance: many
j_gene: TRBJ2-1
v_gene: TRBV10-2

CDR3aa: CASSVDSSSTDTQYF
CDR3nt: TGTGCCAGCAGCGTGGACTCTTCTAGCACAGATACGCAGTATTTT
d_gene: .
abundance: many
j_gene: TRBJ2-3
v_gene: TRBV5-5

CDR3aa: CASSLGQILYNEQFF
CDR3nt: TGTGCCAGCAGCTTAGGTCAGATCCTGTACAATGAGCAGTTCTTC
d_gene: .
abundance: many
j_gene: TRBJ2-1
v_gene: TRBV7-9

CDR3aa: CVSAAARINEQFF
CDR3nt: TGTGTCAGCGCAGCGGCACGCATCAATGAGCAGTTCTTC
d_gene: .
abundance: .
j_gene: TRBJ2-1
v_gene: TRBV2

CDR3aa: CSARRSPAGAEQYF
CDR3nt: TGCAGTGCTAGGAGAAGTCCAGCGGGGGCGGAGCAGTACTTC
d_gene: TRBD2
abundance: many
j_gene: TRBJ2-7
v_gene: TRBV20-1

CDR3aa: CSGTTGTVRGYTF
CDR3nt: TGCAGTGGTACGACAGGGACTGTTCGGGGCTACACCTTC
d_gene: TRBD1
abundance: many
j_gene: TRBJ1-2
v_gene: TRBV20-1

CDR3aa: CASRTSVGTEAFF
CDR3nt: TGTGCCAGCCGTACGTCGGTGGGCACTGAAGCTTTCTTT
d_gene: .
abundance: many
j_gene: TRBJ1-1
v_gene: TRBV28

CDR3aa: CASSPRAGVSNQPQHF
CDR3nt: TGTGCCAGCAGTCCCAGGGCAGGGGTAAGCAATCAGCCCCAGCATTTT
d_gene: .
abundance: many
j_gene: TRBJ1-5
v_gene: TRBV12-3/TRBV12-4

CDR3aa: CASSASRDNEQYF
CDR3nt: TGCGCCAGCAGCGCGTCCAGGGATAACGAGCAGTACTTC
d_gene: .
abundance: many
j_gene: TRBJ2-7
v_gene: TRBV5-1

CDR3aa: CASSQETGINEKLFF
CDR3nt: TGTGCCAGCAGTCAAGAAACAGGGATAAATGAAAAACTGTTTTTT
d_gene: .
abundance: many
j_gene: TRBJ1-4
v_gene: TRBV6-5

CDR3aa: CASSYYDPEIRILHF
CDR3nt: TGTGCCAGCAGTTATTATGACCCCGAGATTCGTATCCTCCACTTT
d_gene: .
abundance: many
j_gene: TRBJ1-6
v_gene: TRBV6-5

CDR3aa: CASSSGGGYEQYF
CDR3nt: TGTGCCAGCAGTTCAGGGGGCGGCTACGAGCAGTACTTC
d_gene: TRBD1
abundance: many
j_gene: TRBJ2-7
v_gene: TRBV27

CDR3aa: CAISEHLGGTNSGANVLTF
CDR3nt: TGTGCCATCAGTGAGCACTTGGGGGGTACTAACTCTGGGGCCAACGTCCTGACTTTC
d_gene: .
abundance: many
j_gene: TRBJ2-6
v_gene: TRBV10-3

CDR3aa: CASSPYKTGELFF
CDR3nt: TGTGCCAGCAGCCCGTATAAGACCGGGGAGCTGTTTTTT
d_gene: .
abundance: many
j_gene: TRBJ2-2
v_gene: TRBV14

CDR3aa: CASSFNVGSPLHF
CDR3nt: TGTGCCAGCAGTTTTAACGTGGGTTCACCCCTCCACTTT
d_gene: .
abundance: many
j_gene: TRBJ1-6
v_gene: TRBV12-3/TRBV12-4

CDR3aa: CASSALRGAGYTF
CDR3nt: TGTGCCAGCAGTGCTCTCAGGGGGGCTGGCTACACCTTC
d_gene: TRBD1
abundance: many
j_gene: TRBJ1-2
v_gene: TRBV2

CDR3aa: CASSLGGGTQETQYF
CDR3nt: TGCGCCAGCAGCTTGGGCGGGGGAACACAAGAGACCCAGTACTTC
d_gene: TRBD2
abundance: many
j_gene: TRBJ2-5
v_gene: TRBV5-1

CDR3aa: CASSHSPTGNTEAFF
CDR3nt: TGTGCCAGCAGCCATTCCCCGACAGGGAACACTGAAGCTTTCTTT
d_gene: .
abundance: many
j_gene: TRBJ1-1
v_gene: TRBV5-6

CDR3aa: CSVARATSNEQFF
CDR3nt: TGCAGCGTGGCCCGGGCGACCAGCAATGAGCAGTTCTTC
d_gene: .
abundance: many
j_gene: TRBJ2-1
v_gene: TRBV29-1